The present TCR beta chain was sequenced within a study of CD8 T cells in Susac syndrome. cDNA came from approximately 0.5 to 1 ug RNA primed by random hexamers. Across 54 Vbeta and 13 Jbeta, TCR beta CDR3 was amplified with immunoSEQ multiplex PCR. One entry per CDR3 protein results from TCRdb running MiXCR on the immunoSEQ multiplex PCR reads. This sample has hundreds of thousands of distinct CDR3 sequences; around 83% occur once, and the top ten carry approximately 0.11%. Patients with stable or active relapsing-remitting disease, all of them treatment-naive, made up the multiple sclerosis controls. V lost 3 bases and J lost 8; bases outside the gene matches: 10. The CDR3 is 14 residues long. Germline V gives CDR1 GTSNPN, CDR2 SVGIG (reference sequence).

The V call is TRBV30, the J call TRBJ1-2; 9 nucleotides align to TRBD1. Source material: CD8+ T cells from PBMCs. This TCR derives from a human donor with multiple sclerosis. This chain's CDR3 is CAWRGPGQGYGYTF. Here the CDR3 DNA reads TGTGCCTGGAGGGGGCCGGGACAGGGCTACGGCTACACCTTC.